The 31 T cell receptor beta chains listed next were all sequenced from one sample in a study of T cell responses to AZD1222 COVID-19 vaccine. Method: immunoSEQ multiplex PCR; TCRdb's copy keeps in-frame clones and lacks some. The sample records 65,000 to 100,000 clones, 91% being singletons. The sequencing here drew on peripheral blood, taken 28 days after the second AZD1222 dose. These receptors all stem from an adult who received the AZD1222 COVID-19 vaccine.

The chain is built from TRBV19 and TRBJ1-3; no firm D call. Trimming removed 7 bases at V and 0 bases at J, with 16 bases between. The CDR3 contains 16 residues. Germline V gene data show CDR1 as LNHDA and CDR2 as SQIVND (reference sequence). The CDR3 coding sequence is TGTGCCAGTACCCCCGCAGGCTTTCTCTCTGGAAACACCATATATTTT. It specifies CASTPAGFLSGNTIYF.

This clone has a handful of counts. CDR3 region: CASSRTSGSADTQYF. In DNA form, the CDR3 reads TGTGCCAGCAGCCGGACTAGCGGGAGCGCAGATACGCAGTATTTT. The rearrangement joins TRBV4-2 to TRBJ2-3; 13 bases match TRBD2. Germline V gene sequence: CDR1 LGHNA, CDR2 YNFKEQ. Germline trimming cut 4 bases from V and 4 bases from J; bases unmatched to any gene: 2. The CDR3 runs 15 residues.

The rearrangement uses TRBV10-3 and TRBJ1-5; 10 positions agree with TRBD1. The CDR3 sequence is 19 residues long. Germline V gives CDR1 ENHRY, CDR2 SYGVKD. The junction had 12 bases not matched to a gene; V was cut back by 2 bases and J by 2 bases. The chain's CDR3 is CAISEPGQGWGTGNQPQHF. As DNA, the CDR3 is TGTGCCATCAGTGAGCCGGGACAGGGGTGGGGTACTGGCAATCAGCCCCAGCATTTT.

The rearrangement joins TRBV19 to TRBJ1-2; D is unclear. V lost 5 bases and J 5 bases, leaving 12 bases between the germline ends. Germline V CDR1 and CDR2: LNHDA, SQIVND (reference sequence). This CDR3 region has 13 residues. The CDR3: CASSVRRDYGYTF. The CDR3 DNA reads TGTGCCAGTAGTGTCCGTAGGGATTATGGCTACACCTTC. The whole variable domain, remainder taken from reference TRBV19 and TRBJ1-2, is DGGITQSPKYLFRKEGQNVTLSCEQNLNHDAMYWYRQDPGQGLRLIYYSQIVNDFQKGDIAEGYSVSREKKESFPLTVTSAQKNPTAFYLCASSVRRDYGYTFGSGTRLTVV.

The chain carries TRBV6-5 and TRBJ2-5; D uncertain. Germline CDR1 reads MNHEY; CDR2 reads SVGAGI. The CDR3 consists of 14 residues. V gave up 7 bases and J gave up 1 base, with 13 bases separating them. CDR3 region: CASTVSWAQETQYF. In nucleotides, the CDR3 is TGTGCCAGCACCGTATCATGGGCCCAAGAGACCCAGTACTTC.

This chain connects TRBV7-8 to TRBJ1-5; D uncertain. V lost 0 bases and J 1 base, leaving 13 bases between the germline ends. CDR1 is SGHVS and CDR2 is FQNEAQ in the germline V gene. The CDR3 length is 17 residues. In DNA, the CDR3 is TGTGCCAGCAGCTTAGCGGGTACAGTTACCAGCAATCAGCCCCAGCATTTT. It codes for CASSLAGTVTSNQPQHF. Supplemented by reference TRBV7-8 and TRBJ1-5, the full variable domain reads GAGVSQSPRYKVAKRGQDVALRCDPISGHVSLFWYQQALGQGPEFLTYFQNEAQLDKSGLPSDRFFAERPEGSVSTLKIQRTQQEDSAVYLCASSLAGTVTSNQPQHFGDGTRLSIL.

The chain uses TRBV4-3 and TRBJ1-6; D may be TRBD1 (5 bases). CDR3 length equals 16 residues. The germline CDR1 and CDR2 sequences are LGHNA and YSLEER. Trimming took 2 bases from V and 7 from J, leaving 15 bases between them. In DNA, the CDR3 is TGCGCCAGCAGCCAAAGCCCCACAGGTTTGAATTCACCCCTCCACTTT. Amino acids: CASSQSPTGLNSPLHF.

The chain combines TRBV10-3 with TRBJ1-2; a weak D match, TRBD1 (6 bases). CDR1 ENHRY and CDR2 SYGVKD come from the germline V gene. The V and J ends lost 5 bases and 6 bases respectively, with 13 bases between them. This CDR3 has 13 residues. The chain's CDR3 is CAISPTGRDGYTF. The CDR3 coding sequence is TGTGCCATCAGTCCTACAGGGAGAGATGGCTACACCTTC.

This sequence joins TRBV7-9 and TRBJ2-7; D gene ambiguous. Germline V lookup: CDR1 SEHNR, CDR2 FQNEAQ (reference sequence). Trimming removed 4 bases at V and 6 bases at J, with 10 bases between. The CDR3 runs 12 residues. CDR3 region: CASSSPSGEQYF. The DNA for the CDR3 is TGTGCCAGCAGCTCCCCATCCGGCGAGCAGTACTTC.

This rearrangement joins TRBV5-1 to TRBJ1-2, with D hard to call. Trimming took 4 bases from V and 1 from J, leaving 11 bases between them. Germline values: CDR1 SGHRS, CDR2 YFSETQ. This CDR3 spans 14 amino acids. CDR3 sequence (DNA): TGCGCCAGCAGCGAGGACTCTCTTAACTATGGCTACACCTTC. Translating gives CASSEDSLNYGYTF.

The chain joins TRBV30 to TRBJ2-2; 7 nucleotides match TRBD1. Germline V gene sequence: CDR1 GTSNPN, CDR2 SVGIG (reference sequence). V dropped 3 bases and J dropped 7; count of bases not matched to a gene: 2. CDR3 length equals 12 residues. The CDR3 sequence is CAWRGQFGELFF. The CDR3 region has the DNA TGTGCCTGGAGGGGACAGTTCGGGGAGCTGTTTTTT.

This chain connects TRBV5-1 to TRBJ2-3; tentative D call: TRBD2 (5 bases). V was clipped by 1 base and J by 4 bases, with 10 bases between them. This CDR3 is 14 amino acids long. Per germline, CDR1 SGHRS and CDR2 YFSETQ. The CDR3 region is CASSLSASSDTQYF. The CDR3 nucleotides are TGCGCCAGCAGCTTGAGTGCTAGCTCAGATACGCAGTATTTT.

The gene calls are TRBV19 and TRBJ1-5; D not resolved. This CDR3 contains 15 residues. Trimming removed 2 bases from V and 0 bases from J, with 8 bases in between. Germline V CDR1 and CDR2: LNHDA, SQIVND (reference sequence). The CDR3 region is CASSIIHGSNQPQHF. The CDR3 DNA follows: TGTGCCAGTAGTATAATACACGGTAGCAATCAGCCCCAGCATTTT.

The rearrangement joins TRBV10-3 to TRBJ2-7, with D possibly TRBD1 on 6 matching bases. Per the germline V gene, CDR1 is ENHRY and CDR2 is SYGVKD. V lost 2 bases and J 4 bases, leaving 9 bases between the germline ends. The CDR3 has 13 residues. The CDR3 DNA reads TGTGCCATCAGTGAGGGTCAGGGGTACGAGCAGTACTTC. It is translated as CAISEGQGYEQYF.

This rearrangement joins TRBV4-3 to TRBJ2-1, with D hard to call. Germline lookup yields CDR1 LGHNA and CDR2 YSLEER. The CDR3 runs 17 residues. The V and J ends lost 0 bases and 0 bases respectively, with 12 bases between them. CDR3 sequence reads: CASSQESLWSSYNEQFF. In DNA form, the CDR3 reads TGCGCCAGCAGCCAAGAGTCCCTATGGAGCTCCTACAATGAGCAGTTCTTC.

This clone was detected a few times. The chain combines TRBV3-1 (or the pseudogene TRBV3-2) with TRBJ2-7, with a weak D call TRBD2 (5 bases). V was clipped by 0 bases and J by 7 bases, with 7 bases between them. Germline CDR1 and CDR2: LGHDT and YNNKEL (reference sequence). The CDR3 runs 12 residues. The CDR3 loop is CASSQEGREQYF. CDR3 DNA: TGTGCCAGCAGCCAAGAAGGGAGAGAGCAGTACTTC.

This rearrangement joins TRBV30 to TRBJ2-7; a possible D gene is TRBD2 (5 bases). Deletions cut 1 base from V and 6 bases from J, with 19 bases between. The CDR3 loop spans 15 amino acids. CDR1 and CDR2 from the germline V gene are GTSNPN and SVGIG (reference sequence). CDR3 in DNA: TGTGCCTGGAGTGATAAGCCCCCCCGAGGGATCGAGCAGTACTTC. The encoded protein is CAWSDKPPRGIEQYF.

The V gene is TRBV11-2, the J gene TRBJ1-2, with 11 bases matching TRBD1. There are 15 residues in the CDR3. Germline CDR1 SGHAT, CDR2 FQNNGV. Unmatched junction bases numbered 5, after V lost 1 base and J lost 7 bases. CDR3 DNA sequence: TGTGCCAGCAGCTTAGGGACAGGGGGCTCTGGTGGCTACACCTTC. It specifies CASSLGTGGSGGYTF.

This chain's CDR3 is CASSLRPTYEQYF. The CDR3 bases are TGTGCCAGCAGTCTCCGACCAACGTACGAGCAGTACTTC. This chain links TRBV12-3 or TRBV12-4 with TRBJ2-7; D ambiguous. V lost 5 bases and J 4 bases, leaving 12 bases between the germline ends. The CDR3 totals 13 residues.

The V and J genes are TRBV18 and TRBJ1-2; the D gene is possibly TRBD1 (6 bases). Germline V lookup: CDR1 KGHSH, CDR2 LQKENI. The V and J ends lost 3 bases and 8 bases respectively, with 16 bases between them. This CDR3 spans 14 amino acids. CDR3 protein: CASSPRGGVEGYTF. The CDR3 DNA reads TGTGCCAGCTCACCGCGAGGGGGGGTGGAAGGCTACACCTTC.

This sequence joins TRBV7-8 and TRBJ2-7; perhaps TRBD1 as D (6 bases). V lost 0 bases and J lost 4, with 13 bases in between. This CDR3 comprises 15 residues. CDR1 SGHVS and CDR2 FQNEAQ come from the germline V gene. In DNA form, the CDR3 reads TGTGCCAGCAGCTTAGCGACAGGTACCTTATACGAGCAGTACTTC. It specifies CASSLATGTLYEQYF. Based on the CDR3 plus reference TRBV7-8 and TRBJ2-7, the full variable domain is GAGVSQSPRYKVAKRGQDVALRCDPISGHVSLFWYQQALGQGPEFLTYFQNEAQLDKSGLPSDRFFAERPEGSVSTLKIQRTQQEDSAVYLCASSLATGTLYEQYFGPGTRLTVT.

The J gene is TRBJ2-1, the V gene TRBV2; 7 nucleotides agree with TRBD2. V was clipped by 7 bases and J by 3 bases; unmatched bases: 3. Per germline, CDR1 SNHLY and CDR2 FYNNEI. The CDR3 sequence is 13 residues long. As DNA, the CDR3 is TGTGCCAGCACTAGCGGAATCTACAATGAGCAGTTCTTC. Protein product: CASTSGIYNEQFF.

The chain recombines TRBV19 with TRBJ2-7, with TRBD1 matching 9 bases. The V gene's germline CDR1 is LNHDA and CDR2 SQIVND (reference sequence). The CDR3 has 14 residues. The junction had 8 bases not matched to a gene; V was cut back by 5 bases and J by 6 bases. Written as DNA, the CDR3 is TGTGCCAGTAGTTTCGAAGGGACAGGGAGCGAGCAGTACTTC. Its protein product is CASSFEGTGSEQYF. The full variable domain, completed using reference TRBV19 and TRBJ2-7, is DGGITQSPKYLFRKEGQNVTLSCEQNLNHDAMYWYRQDPGQGLRLIYYSQIVNDFQKGDIAEGYSVSREKKESFPLTVTSAQKNPTAFYLCASSFEGTGSEQYFGPGTRLTVT.

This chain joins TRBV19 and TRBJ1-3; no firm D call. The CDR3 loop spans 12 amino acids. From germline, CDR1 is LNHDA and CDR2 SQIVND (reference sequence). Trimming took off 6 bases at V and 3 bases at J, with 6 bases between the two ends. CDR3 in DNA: TGTGCCAGTAGCTTATTTGGAAACACCATATATTTT. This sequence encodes CASSLFGNTIYF.

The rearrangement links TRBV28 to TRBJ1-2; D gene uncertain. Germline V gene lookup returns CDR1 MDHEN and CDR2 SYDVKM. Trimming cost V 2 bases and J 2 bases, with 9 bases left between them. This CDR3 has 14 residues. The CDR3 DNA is TGTGCCAGCAGTTTAGGCTCGCCAAACTATGGCTACACCTTC. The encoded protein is CASSLGSPNYGYTF.

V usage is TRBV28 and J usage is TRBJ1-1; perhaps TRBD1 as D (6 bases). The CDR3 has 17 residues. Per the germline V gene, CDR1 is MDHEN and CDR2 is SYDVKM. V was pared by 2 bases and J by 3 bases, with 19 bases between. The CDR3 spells CASSLVQGGASYTEAFF. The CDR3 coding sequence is TGTGCCAGCAGTTTAGTACAGGGAGGGGCAAGTTACACTGAAGCTTTCTTT. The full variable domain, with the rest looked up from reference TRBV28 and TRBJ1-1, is DVKVTQSSRYLVKRTGEKVFLECVQDMDHENMFWYRQDPGLGLRLIYFSYDVKMKEKGDIPEGYSVSREKKERFSLILESASTNQTSMYLCASSLVQGGASYTEAFFGQGTRLTVV.

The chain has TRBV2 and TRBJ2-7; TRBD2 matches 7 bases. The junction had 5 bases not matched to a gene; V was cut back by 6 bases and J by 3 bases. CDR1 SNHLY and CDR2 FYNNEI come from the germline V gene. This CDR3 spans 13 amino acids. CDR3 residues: CASSAGDGYEQYF. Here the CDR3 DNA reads TGTGCCAGCAGCGCGGGGGACGGCTACGAGCAGTACTTC.

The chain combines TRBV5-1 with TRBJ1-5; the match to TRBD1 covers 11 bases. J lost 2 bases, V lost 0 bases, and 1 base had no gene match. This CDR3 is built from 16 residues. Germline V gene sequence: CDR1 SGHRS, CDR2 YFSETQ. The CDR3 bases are TGCGCCAGCAGCTTGGGGACAGGGGGCCGCAATCAGCCCCAGCATTTT. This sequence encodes CASSLGTGGRNQPQHF.

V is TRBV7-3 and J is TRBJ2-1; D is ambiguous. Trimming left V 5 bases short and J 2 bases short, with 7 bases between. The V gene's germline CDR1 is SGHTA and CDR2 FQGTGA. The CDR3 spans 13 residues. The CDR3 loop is CASSPGTYNEQFF. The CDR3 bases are TGTGCCAGCAGCCCTGGGACCTACAATGAGCAGTTCTTC.

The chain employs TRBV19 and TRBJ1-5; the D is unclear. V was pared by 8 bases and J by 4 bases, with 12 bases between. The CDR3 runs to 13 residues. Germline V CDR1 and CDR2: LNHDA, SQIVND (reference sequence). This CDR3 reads CASAGSLNQPQHF. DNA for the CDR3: TGTGCCAGTGCCGGCTCATTAAATCAGCCCCAGCATTTT.

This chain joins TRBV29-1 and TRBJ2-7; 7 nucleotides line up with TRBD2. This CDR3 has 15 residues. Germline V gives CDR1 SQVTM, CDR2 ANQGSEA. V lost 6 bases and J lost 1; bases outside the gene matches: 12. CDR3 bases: TGCAGCGTCCGACCCCGGACGGGAGGATCCTACGAGCAGTACTTC. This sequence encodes CSVRPRTGGSYEQYF.